The 27 T cell receptor beta chains below come from one sample, sequenced in a study of blood T cell repertoires in COVID-19. Assay: immunoSEQ multiplex PCR; the TCRdb copy retains only in-frame clones and omits some. The sample has 40,000 to 60,000 clones; 85% to 90% are singletons. The sample comprised peripheral blood. The receptors originated from a man of 80 years or more with active COVID-19.

The V and J genes are TRBV6-5 and TRBJ2-7; 7 bases fit TRBD1. The trim removed 5 bases at V and 3 bases at J, leaving 10 bases unmatched. The germline CDR1 and CDR2 sequences are MNHEY and SVGAGI. There are 15 residues in the CDR3. The DNA of the CDR3 is TGTGCCAGCAGTAAAAACAGGGGAGTCAGCTACGAGCAGTACTTC. It codes for CASSKNRGVSYEQYF.

The V gene is TRBV19, the J gene TRBJ2-1; 7 bases fit TRBD1. J gave up 7 bases and V 5 bases, and 17 bases lay outside the gene matches. This CDR3 comprises 17 residues. Germline lookup yields CDR1 LNHDA and CDR2 SQIVND (reference sequence). The CDR3 reads CASSPQGSLLQGNEQFF. The CDR3 DNA reads as TGTGCCAGTAGTCCCCAAGGCAGCCTTTTACAGGGGAATGAGCAGTTCTTC.

The rearrangement uses TRBV9 and TRBJ2-1; 10 positions agree with TRBD2. There are 15 residues in the CDR3. Trimming cost V 1 base and J 8 bases; bases outside gene matches: 6. Germline CDR1 reads SGDLS; CDR2 reads YYNGEE. Here the CDR3 reads CASSVLAGAFDEQFF. CDR3 in DNA: TGTGCCAGCAGCGTACTAGCGGGAGCCTTTGATGAGCAGTTCTTC.

V and J are TRBV5-1 and TRBJ2-7, with 7 bases that match TRBD1. After removal of 5 bases from V and 2 bases from J, the junction contained 10 bases not matched to a gene. CDR1 SGHRS and CDR2 YFSETQ come from the germline V gene. This CDR3 region has 15 residues. The CDR3 protein is CASSQPDRVAYEQYF. DNA for the CDR3: TGCGCCAGCAGTCAACCTGACAGGGTGGCCTACGAGCAGTACTTC.

The chain links TRBV7-3 to TRBJ1-1, with no clear D. The CDR3 contains 13 residues. Germline CDR1 SGHTA, CDR2 FQGTGA. Trimming left V 4 bases short and J 1 base short, with 7 bases between. Here the CDR3 reads CASSSLRNTEAFF. CDR3 sequence (DNA): TGTGCCAGCAGCTCCCTGCGGAACACTGAAGCTTTCTTT.

The chain employs TRBV12-5 and TRBJ2-1, with 13 positions matching TRBD2. The V segment lost 6 bases and the J segment 8 bases; nucleotides outside the gene matches: 7. The CDR3 runs 15 residues. Germline CDR1 reads LGHNT; CDR2 reads FRNRAP. The DNA of the CDR3 is TGTGCTAGTGGCCTAACTAGCGGGAGGGCCTATGAGCAGTTCTTC. Translated, it gives CASGLTSGRAYEQFF.

The CDR3 DNA follows: TGTGCTAGTGGGGGGGACAGTTTCCAAGAGACCCAGTACTTC. It codes for CASGGDSFQETQYF. The J gene is TRBJ2-5, the V gene TRBV12-5, with 7 positions matching TRBD1. CDR1 and CDR2 (germline): LGHNT, FRNRAP. Germline trimming cut 6 bases from V and 1 base from J; bases unmatched to any gene: 5. The CDR3 runs 14 residues.

The chain joins TRBV5-4 to TRBJ2-7; 12 nucleotides align to TRBD2. Losses at the gene ends were 5 bases for V and 0 bases for J; bases not matched to a gene: 3. This CDR3 contains 15 residues. Germline CDR1 is SGHNT and CDR2 is YYREEE (reference sequence). This CDR3 reads CASSLAGGDSYEQYF. The DNA for the CDR3 is TGTGCCAGCAGTCTAGCGGGAGGGGACTCCTACGAGCAGTACTTC.

The chain carries TRBV30 and TRBJ2-7, with 10 bases identical to TRBD2. In germline, CDR1 is GTSNPN, CDR2 SVGIG (reference sequence). The CDR3 contains 13 residues. V trimming: 4 bases; J trimming: 5 bases; junction bases outside the gene matches: 5. The CDR3: CAWNTGTSDEQYF. CDR3 nucleotides: TGTGCCTGGAACACGGGGACTAGCGACGAGCAGTACTTC.

The chain recombines TRBV4-2 with TRBJ2-7, with D perhaps TRBD2 (6 bases). V gave up 4 bases and J gave up 6 bases, with 13 bases separating them. This CDR3 comprises 13 residues. Germline CDR1 and CDR2: LGHNA and YNFKEQ. In DNA form, the CDR3 reads TGTGCCAGCAGCCTAGGAGGGGCCGGCGAGCAGTACTTC. This gives the protein CASSLGGAGEQYF.

This clone has a handful of counts. The chain carries TRBV7-9 and TRBJ1-2; 7 nucleotides agree with TRBD1. The length of the CDR3 is 15 residues. With 1 base clipped from V and 4 bases from J, the junction kept 6 bases outside the gene matches. CDR1 is SEHNR, CDR2 FQNEAQ, per germline (reference sequence). The CDR3 protein is CASSLVMGTAYGYTF. The CDR3 DNA is TGTGCCAGCAGCTTAGTAATGGGGACAGCCTATGGCTACACCTTC.

The rearrangement links TRBV16 to TRBJ2-3; perhaps TRBD2 as D (6 bases). Trimming shortened V by 4 bases and J by 3 bases, and 8 bases separated the two germline ends. Germline CDR1 and CDR2: KGHSY and FQNENV. This CDR3 has 13 residues. Written as DNA, the CDR3 is TGTGCCAGCAGCCCTGGGAGGACAGATACGCAGTATTTT. This gives the protein CASSPGRTDTQYF.

In nucleotides, the CDR3 is TGCGCCAGCAGCTCCATCGGCGGGAGGGCCTCTGGGGCCAACGTCCTGACTTTC. As protein: CASSSIGGRASGANVLTF. The V call is TRBV5-1, the J call TRBJ2-6; 9 nucleotides agree with TRBD2. The CDR3 covers 18 residues. Germline loops: CDR1 SGHRS, CDR2 YFSETQ. With V trimmed by 3 bases and J by 0 bases, 7 bases remained unmatched.

V and J are TRBV7-2 and TRBJ2-7; a possible D gene is TRBD1 (5 bases). Germline values: CDR1 SGHTA, CDR2 FQGNSA. Trimming cost V 1 base and J 5 bases, with 12 bases left between them. CDR3 size: 14 residues. CDR3 nucleotides: TGTGCCAGCAGCTTAGTCCAGGGTCCCAACGAGCAGTACTTC. Translation gives CASSLVQGPNEQYF.

This CDR3 is CASSPGLAGVGSYEQYF. CDR3 bases: TGTGCCAGCAGCCCGGGACTAGCGGGAGTAGGTTCCTACGAGCAGTACTTC. The chain carries TRBV3-1 (or the pseudogene TRBV3-2) and TRBJ2-7; 14 positions agree with TRBD2. Looked up from germline, CDR1 is LGHDT and CDR2 is YNNKEL (reference sequence). The J segment lost 1 base and the V segment lost 4 bases, leaving 6 bases of the junction unmatched. This CDR3 has 17 residues.

The chain employs TRBV14 and TRBJ2-7; TRBD2 matches 10 bases. Looked up from germline, CDR1 is SGHDN and CDR2 is FVKESK. V trimming: 9 bases; J trimming: 6 bases; junction bases outside the gene matches: 8. CDR3 length equals 13 residues. As DNA, the CDR3 is TGTGCCAGTAAGCGGGAGGGCTGGGGCGAGCAGTACTTC. Translation gives CASKREGWGEQYF.

The chain joins TRBV30 to TRBJ2-1; D not certain. The CDR3 extends over 11 amino acids. Germline V lookup: CDR1 GTSNPN, CDR2 SVGIG (reference sequence). Trimming removed 0 bases from V and 8 bases from J, with 5 bases in between. Here the CDR3 DNA reads TGTGCCTGGAGTGTCGTCGATGAGCAGTTCTTC. Translation gives CAWSVVDEQFF.

This chain connects TRBV6-2 or TRBV6-3 to TRBJ2-7; D gene ambiguous. V dropped 6 bases and J dropped 3 bases, with 18 bases sitting between them. Looked up from germline, CDR1 is MNHEY and CDR2 is SVGEGT. CDR3 length: 15 amino acids. CDR3 residues: CASSPGFSRHYEQYF. The CDR3 DNA follows: TGTGCCAGCAGCCCCGGATTTTCTCGACACTACGAGCAGTACTTC.

This chain connects TRBV28 to TRBJ2-7; D possibly corresponds to TRBD1 (6 bases). Per the germline V gene, CDR1 is MDHEN and CDR2 is SYDVKM. The CDR3 spans 14 residues. V lost 6 bases to trimming and J lost 3 bases, with 15 bases between them. The DNA for the CDR3 is TGTGCCAGCAGATCAGGGACAAAAATCTACGAGCAGTACTTC. This sequence encodes CASRSGTKIYEQYF.

The chain joins TRBV7-9 to TRBJ2-1, with 15 bases matching TRBD2. There are 18 residues in the CDR3. Germline V gene lookup returns CDR1 SEHNR and CDR2 FQNEAQ (reference sequence). V trimming: 1 base; J trimming: 6 bases; junction bases outside the gene matches: 7. DNA of the CDR3: TGTGCCAGCAGCTTAGATAGGACTAGCGGGAGGGCCTCCAATGAGCAGTTCTTC. Protein product: CASSLDRTSGRASNEQFF.

J is TRBJ2-5 and V is TRBV29-1, with a weak D call TRBD2 (5 bases). The germline V gene encodes CDR1 SQVTM and CDR2 ANQGSEA. Trimming took off 5 bases at V and 3 bases at J, with 19 bases between the two ends. This CDR3 is 15 amino acids long. The CDR3 protein is CSVCRTGLPKETQYF. The CDR3 DNA follows: TGCAGCGTTTGCCGGACGGGGTTGCCCAAAGAGACCCAGTACTTC.

The chain employs TRBV2 and TRBJ2-7, with 10 bases fitting TRBD2. The CDR3 runs to 15 residues. The J segment lost 2 bases and the V segment lost 0 bases, leaving 1 base of the junction unmatched. Looked up from germline, CDR1 is SNHLY and CDR2 is FYNNEI. CDR3 region: CASSEASGRTYEQYF. For the CDR3, the DNA is TGTGCCAGCAGTGAAGCTAGCGGGAGGACCTACGAGCAGTACTTC.

This clone was seen more than once but under ten times. This sequence joins TRBV24-1 and TRBJ2-7; D is unclear. CDR1 is KGHDR, CDR2 SFDVKD, per germline. V lost 2 bases, J lost 0 bases, and 4 bases lay in between. This CDR3 contains 13 residues. The DNA for the CDR3 is TGTGCCACCAGTGATTCCATCTCCTACGAGCAGTACTTC. Translation gives CATSDSISYEQYF.

This chain connects TRBV7-9 to TRBJ1-5; a possible D gene is TRBD1 (6 bases). Germline lookup yields CDR1 SEHNR and CDR2 FQNEAQ (reference sequence). The CDR3 has 15 residues. Trimming removed 0 bases from V and 9 bases from J, with 15 bases in between. The CDR3 region has the DNA TGTGCCAGCAGCTTAGCGTCAGGGGATCAAGCGCCCCAGCATTTT. Protein sequence: CASSLASGDQAPQHF.

The chain is built from TRBV15 and TRBJ2-1; 11 bases agree with TRBD2. The CDR3 runs 15 residues. V was pared by 7 bases and J by 6 bases, with 8 bases of the junction left unmatched. Germline CDR1 and CDR2: LNHNV and YYDKDF (reference sequence). In DNA, the CDR3 is TGTGCCACCACAACGGGACTAGCGGAAATCAATGAGCAGTTCTTC. It is translated as CATTTGLAEINEQFF.

This CDR3 is CASSQYVGLGGSPLHF. The CDR3 DNA is TGCGCCAGCAGCCAGTACGTCGGTCTGGGAGGGTCACCCCTCCACTTT. J is TRBJ1-6 and V is TRBV4-3; D not certain. The CDR3 contains 16 residues. CDR1 LGHNA and CDR2 YSLEER come from the germline V gene. V was shortened by 3 bases and J by 10 bases, with 19 bases between the two germline ends.

V and J are TRBV7-8 and TRBJ2-7, with 8 bases lining up with TRBD2. The CDR3 sequence is 15 residues long. Germline CDR1 and CDR2: SGHVS and FQNEAQ. Losses at the gene ends were 5 bases for V and 3 bases for J; bases not matched to a gene: 9. Here the CDR3 DNA reads TGTGCCAGCAGCCCCTCCCCGGGACTAGGCTACGAGCAGTACTTC. As protein: CASSPSPGLGYEQYF. Together with reference TRBV7-8 and TRBJ2-7, the CDR3 gives the full variable domain: GAGVSQSPRYKVAKRGQDVALRCDPISGHVSLFWYQQALGQGPEFLTYFQNEAQLDKSGLPSDRFFAERPEGSVSTLKIQRTQQEDSAVYLCASSPSPGLGYEQYFGPGTRLTVT.